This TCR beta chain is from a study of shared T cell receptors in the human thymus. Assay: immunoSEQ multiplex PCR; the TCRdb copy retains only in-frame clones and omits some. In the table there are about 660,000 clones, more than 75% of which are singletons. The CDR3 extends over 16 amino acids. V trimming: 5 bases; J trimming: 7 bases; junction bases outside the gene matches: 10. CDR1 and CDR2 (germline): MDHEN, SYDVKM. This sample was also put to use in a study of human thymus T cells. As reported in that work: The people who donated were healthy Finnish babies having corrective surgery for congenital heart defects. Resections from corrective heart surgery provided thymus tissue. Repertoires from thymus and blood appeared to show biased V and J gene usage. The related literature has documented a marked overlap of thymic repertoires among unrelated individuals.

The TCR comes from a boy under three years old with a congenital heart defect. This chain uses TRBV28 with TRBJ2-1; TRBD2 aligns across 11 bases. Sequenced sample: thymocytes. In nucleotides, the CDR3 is TGTGCCAGCAGTACCAGACTAGCGGGACAAAAGAATGAGCAGTTCTTC. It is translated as CASSTRLAGQKNEQFF.